The entry that follows covers one T cell receptor (beta chain) sequence. The antigen is undetermined. Time point meaning: after neoadjuvant nivolumab, at surgical resection. The CDR3 is 16 residues long. Germline CDR1 LGHNA, CDR2 YNFKEQ. Trimming left V 0 bases short and J 0 bases short, with 9 bases between. This specimen belongs to a study of neoadjuvant anti-PD-1 for oral cavity cancer. Study-wide background: Nivolumab at 3 mg/kg was mostly given biweekly, three to four doses, pre-surgery. Around day 43, patients without progression received a fourth nivolumab dose before surgery. General study results and limits: Higher pretreatment Treg/Th17 ratios tracked higher pretreatment blood clonality.

Assay used: immunoSEQ multiplex PCR; TCRdb lists only in-frame clones, some missing. The sample contains some 14,000 clones, about 76% of which appear only once. The sequence was collected from a person between 40 and 85 years old with oral cavity squamous cell carcinoma. The chain is built from TRBV4-2 and TRBJ2-1; no reliable D call. The sample was PBMCs, taken after nivolumab (anti-PD-1) treatment. The CDR3 DNA reads TGTGCCAGCAGCCAAGATTTGATAGGCTCCTACAATGAGCAGTTCTTC. Encoded protein: CASSQDLIGSYNEQFF.